This TCR beta chain derives from a study of blood T cell repertoires in COVID-19 (TCRdb year 2020). Broadly, across the study: Samples from collaborators originated in the United States, Italy and Spain and spanned both the acute and convalescent phases of COVID-19. The material from the prospective study consisted of cDNA or gDNA derived from T cells, B-cell-depleted T cells, or PBMCs. HLA class I and class II types, where available, came from metadata supplied by the sample provider rather than from assay-based typing. The repertoires were made available in a free public database intended to serve as a resource for research on the immune response to SARS-CoV-2. The samples were drawn from the first 160 participants of the ongoing ImmuneRACE study and from about 1,200 subjects provided by 6 global collaborators. Sample metadata almost always included a de-identified subject ID, COVID-19 status, age in years and sex. The dataset comprised deeply sampled blood TCRbeta repertoires from subjects exposed to, actively infected with, or recovered from COVID-19. The research as a whole found: The amount of clinical and demographic metadata varied by source and participant and was provided uncurated.

TCRbeta CDR3 regions were amplified from genomic DNA using the immunoSEQ Assay, a bias-controlled multiplex PCR. Per the authors' processing: The number of nucleated cells in each sample was estimated by amplification of reference gene primers within the assay. Sequence reads were collapsed and filtered to measure the absolute abundance of every unique TCRbeta CDR3 rearrangement. Productive Simpson clonality was computed per sample as the square root of Simpson's diversity index over productive rearrangements. TCRdb re-hosts the immuneACCESS table, in-frame sequences only. Its copies lack some clones; in the studies checked, an unresolved V gene accounts for under half of them, and the cause for the rest is not known. That table gives V, J and clone size, and the DNA gave D and trimming. Here the sample has about 180,000 clones; roughly four fifths occur a single time. The top ten constitute under 10% of the sample.

At one collaborating source in Seattle, patients were enrolled during active infection and were followed longitudinally through the course of disease. Whole blood was collected in K2EDTA tubes by collaborating institutions according to the institutions' own protocols. Collaborator samples were shipped for TCRbeta analysis as frozen whole blood, isolated PBMCs, or DNA extracted from either sample type. The germline V gene provides CDR1 SGHDN and CDR2 FVKESK. Inclusive of the bounding cysteine and phenylalanine, the CDR3 is 16 residues long. Left in the record is the CDR3 DNA by itself, 48 bases read in frame from the first base. V is clipped by 3 bases and J by 4 bases, and the sequence between their germline boundaries is 16 bases long. As regards this clone: It lacks a known antigen. No quality values exist for individual bases; no much larger clone is one base distant.

This chain joins TRBV14 to TRBJ2-1, and TRBD2 may be the D gene, going by 6 matching bases. The clonotype comes from a woman aged 70-85 years with COVID-19, enrolled during active disease. Sequenced material: peripheral blood. The CDR3 here reads CASSHPGVGRYNEQFF. The DNA sequence is as follows: TGTGCCAGCAGCCACCCCGGGGTAGGGAGGTACAATGAGCAGTTCTTC.